Below, 31 T cell receptor beta chains from the same sample are listed, as sequenced in a study of shared clonotypes between healthy human individuals. The assay was immunoSEQ multiplex PCR, and TCRdb's table has in-frame clones only and misses some. Of 650,000 to 800,000 clones in the sample, just under 75% were seen once. Source material: memory CD4+ T cells sorted from blood. Documented subset: CD45RA-negative fraction. The receptor source for this set is a woman in her thirties in good health.

The gene calls are TRBV28 and TRBJ2-5, with TRBD2 matching over 14 bases. Trimming removed 4 bases from V and 4 bases from J; junction bases left unmatched: 5. The CDR3 is 16 amino acids. Looked up from germline, CDR1 is MDHEN and CDR2 is SYDVKM. CDR3 in amino acids: CASSSTSGRARETQYF. The CDR3 DNA follows: TGTGCCAGCAGTTCGACTAGCGGGAGGGCCCGAGAGACCCAGTACTTC.

This clone was counted a few times. A much larger clone differs from this one at a single base, so this may be a read error. Other DNA sequences of this sample code for an identical CDR3. The V gene is TRBV5-1, the J gene TRBJ2-1; D uncertain. V shed 2 bases and J shed 0 bases, with 9 bases lying between them. CDR1 and CDR2 (germline): SGHRS, YFSETQ. The CDR3 covers 15 residues. The CDR3 DNA reads as TGCGCCAGCAGCTTAGACCGTAGCTCCTACAATGAGCAGTTCTTC. It specifies CASSLDRSSYNEQFF.

The chain links TRBV7-8 to TRBJ1-5; TRBD1 agrees at 9 bases. The junction had 8 bases not matched to a gene; V was cut back by 5 bases and J by 6 bases. The CDR3 runs to 15 residues. Germline values: CDR1 SGHVS, CDR2 FQNEAQ. The CDR3 coding sequence is TGTGCCAGCAGCCACCGACAGGGGGTGATTCAGCCCCAGCATTTT. It is translated as CASSHRQGVIQPQHF.

There are a few counts of this clone. This chain connects TRBV6-1 to TRBJ1-1; 7 nucleotides match TRBD1. V shed 1 base, J shed 11 bases, and the junction held 7 bases outside the gene matches. Germline V gene lookup returns CDR1 MNHNS and CDR2 SASEGT. The length of the CDR3 is 13 residues. The CDR3 coding sequence is TGTGCCAGCAGTGAAGTCCGGGACAGACCTGCTTTCTTT. Translated, it gives CASSEVRDRPAFF.

The rearrangement uses TRBV7-6 and TRBJ1-4; D not resolved. V lost 0 bases, J lost 8 bases, and 13 bases lay in between. Germline V gene sequence: CDR1 SGHVS, CDR2 FNYEAQ. The CDR3 is 15 amino acids. Here the CDR3 reads CASSLARGVGEKLFF. The DNA for the CDR3 is TGTGCCAGCAGCTTAGCGCGGGGTGTAGGGGAAAAACTGTTTTTT.

In its sample, this clone was seen once. The gene calls are TRBV19 and TRBJ1-3, with TRBD1 as a possible D gene (5 bases). Trimming removed 7 bases from V and 0 bases from J, with 10 bases in between. The V gene's germline CDR1 is LNHDA and CDR2 SQIVND (reference sequence). This CDR3 has 14 amino acids. In DNA form, the CDR3 reads TGTGCCAGTATCCTGACAGTCTCTGGAAACACCATATATTTT. It specifies CASILTVSGNTIYF.

This clone was recorded only once. The rearrangement links TRBV5-1 to TRBJ2-7; perhaps TRBD1 as D (6 bases). The CDR3 runs to 14 residues. Germline CDR1 reads SGHRS; CDR2 reads YFSETQ. Between the trimmed V and J ends, which lost 0 bases and 4 bases, there was a span of 11 bases. The CDR3 sequence is CASSLATGLYEQYF. CDR3 coding DNA: TGCGCCAGCAGCTTGGCTACAGGGTTGTACGAGCAGTACTTC.

Note on this clone: Other DNA sequences within the sample encode an identical CDR3. This rearrangement joins TRBV9 to TRBJ1-2; D unclear. The CDR3 is 13 residues long. Trimming took off 2 bases at V and 2 bases at J, with 7 bases between the two ends. The germline CDR1 and CDR2 sequences are SGDLS and YYNGEE. CDR3 in amino acids: CASSVNRNYGYTF. The CDR3 region has the DNA TGTGCCAGCAGCGTTAACAGAAACTATGGCTACACCTTC.

This chain links TRBV19 with TRBJ2-7; 8 bases line up with TRBD1. Trimming took 9 bases from V and 0 from J; bases not matched to a gene: 4. This CDR3 is built from 13 residues. Germline V gives CDR1 LNHDA, CDR2 SQIVND (reference sequence). CDR3 DNA sequence: TGTGCCAGCTATACAGGGGGCTCCTACGAGCAGTACTTC. Amino acid sequence: CASYTGGSYEQYF. Full variable domain (remainder filled in from reference TRBV19 and TRBJ2-7): DGGITQSPKYLFRKEGQNVTLSCEQNLNHDAMYWYRQDPGQGLRLIYYSQIVNDFQKGDIAEGYSVSREKKESFPLTVTSAQKNPTAFYLCASYTGGSYEQYFGPGTRLTVT.

CDR3: CAWSVRGGAYEQYF. The CDR3 nucleotides are TGTGCCTGGAGTGTACGCGGGGGCGCGTACGAGCAGTACTTC. This chain uses TRBV30 with TRBJ2-7; D perhaps matches TRBD2 (7 bases). The CDR3 contains 14 residues. The germline V gene has CDR1 GTSNPN and CDR2 SVGIG (reference sequence). Trimming pared 0 bases from V and 4 bases from J, leaving 13 bases between.

The V call is TRBV6-4, the J call TRBJ1-5; D is unresolved. CDR3 size: 16 residues. CDR1 is MRHNA, CDR2 SNTAGT, per germline. Trimming removed 7 bases at V and 3 bases at J, with 19 bases between. CDR3 protein: CASTEAGGRNNQPQHF. The CDR3 nucleotides are TGTGCCAGCACGGAGGCAGGTGGTAGAAACAATCAGCCCCAGCATTTT.

The table lists this clone with many counts. The rearrangement links TRBV9 to TRBJ1-4; 7 bases align to TRBD1. V trimming: 4 bases; J trimming: 7 bases; junction bases outside the gene matches: 10. The CDR3 covers 15 residues. In germline, CDR1 is SGDLS, CDR2 YYNGEE. The CDR3, as DNA: TGTGCCAGCAGCCTGACGACAGGGAGTGGTGAAAAACTGTTTTTT. Translated, it gives CASSLTTGSGEKLFF.

This clone was detected once. The chain uses TRBV7-9 and TRBJ2-1, with D perhaps matching TRBD1 (5 bases). This CDR3 has 14 amino acids. The germline CDR1 and CDR2 sequences are SEHNR and FQNEAQ (reference sequence). The V and J ends lost 2 bases and 7 bases respectively, with 12 bases between them. The CDR3 reads CASSLTRVRNEQFF. DNA for the CDR3: TGTGCCAGCAGCTTAACCAGGGTTCGGAATGAGCAGTTCTTC.

The chain recombines TRBV2 with TRBJ1-5; possible D gene TRBD1, 6 bases. The CDR3 spans 14 residues. CDR1 and CDR2 from the germline V gene are SNHLY and FYNNEI. V lost 8 bases to trimming and J lost 4 bases, with 15 bases between them. CDR3: CASQRLTGNQPQHF. As DNA, the CDR3 is TGTGCCAGCCAAAGATTGACAGGAAATCAGCCCCAGCATTTT. Based on the CDR3 plus reference TRBV2 and TRBJ1-5, the full variable domain is EPEVTQTPSHQVTQMGQEVILRCVPISNHLYFYWYRQILGQKVEFLVSFYNNEISEKSEIFDDQFSVERPDGSNFTLKIRSTKLEDSAMYFCASQRLTGNQPQHFGDGTRLSIL.

This clone showed up just a few times. The J gene is TRBJ2-1, the V gene TRBV27, with no clear D. The CDR3 extends over 13 amino acids. Germline CDR1 MNHEY, CDR2 SMNVEV (reference sequence). V lost 6 bases and J lost 4, with 10 bases in between. In nucleotides, the CDR3 is TGTGCCAGCAGAAAAGGGCGGTACAATGAGCAGTTCTTC. It yields the protein CASRKGRYNEQFF.

This clone occurred a few times. It may be a read error: a sequence one base away is much more abundant. V gene TRBV28 combines with J gene TRBJ2-1; TRBD2 matches at 10 bases. The CDR3 is made up of 15 amino acids. J was trimmed by 0 bases and V by 5 bases; bases with no gene match: 1. Germline assignment: CDR1 MDHEN and CDR2 SYDVKM. The CDR3 loop is CASSPSGSSYNEQFF. The CDR3 coding sequence is TGTGCCAGCAGTCCTAGCGGGAGCTCCTACAATGAGCAGTTCTTC.

Note on this clone: Other DNA sequences from this sample encode an identical CDR3 as well. The CDR3 DNA sequence: TGTGCCAGCAGCCGCCAGCGGGATCAGCCCCAGCATTTT. This gives the protein CASSRQRDQPQHF. The chain combines TRBV7-8 with TRBJ1-5, with no clear D. This CDR3 has 13 residues. The germline CDR1 and CDR2 sequences are SGHVS and FQNEAQ. Trimming pared 5 bases from V and 5 bases from J, leaving 10 bases between.

The V gene is TRBV6-1, the J gene TRBJ1-2, with 7 nucleotides matching TRBD1. CDR1 is MNHNS, CDR2 SASEGT, per germline. This CDR3 is built from 15 residues. V shed 7 bases and J 4 bases; nucleotides not matched to a gene: 12. The CDR3 nucleotides read TGTGCCAGCACTCAGGGGGTAGGGGATACCTATGGCTACACCTTC. The encoded protein is CASTQGVGDTYGYTF.

This rearrangement joins TRBV7-2 to TRBJ2-2; 7 bases are a match to TRBD1. This CDR3 contains 15 residues. Germline-derived CDR1 and CDR2 are SGHTA and FQGNSA. The V gene end was trimmed by 5 bases and the J gene end by 1 base; junction bases not matched to a gene: 4. Written as DNA, the CDR3 is TGTGCCAGCAGCGGGGACAGAAAGAACACCGGGGAGCTGTTTTTT. This encodes CASSGDRKNTGELFF.

This CDR3 reads CASRRRGDTDTQYF. DNA for the CDR3: TGTGCCAGCCGCCGCCGGGGGGACACAGATACGCAGTATTTT. The chain combines TRBV11-2 with TRBJ2-3; 7 bases map to TRBD2. CDR3 length: 14 amino acids. Germline values: CDR1 SGHAT, CDR2 FQNNGV. The V and J ends lost 8 bases and 2 bases, in that order; junction bases with no gene match: 7.

This clone turned up a few times. V gene TRBV5-4 combines with J gene TRBJ2-7; a weak D match, TRBD1 (6 bases). The CDR3 totals 14 residues. Deletions cut 5 bases from V and 3 bases from J, with 15 bases between. Germline lookup yields CDR1 SGHNT and CDR2 YYREEE (reference sequence). The CDR3 here is CASSPKGEFYEQYF. CDR3 nucleotides: TGTGCCAGCAGTCCGAAGGGGGAGTTCTACGAGCAGTACTTC.

In DNA, the CDR3 is TGTGCCAGCTCACCAGCCTACCAATACAGTCCGGGCTTCCCAGATACGCAGTATTTT. Protein: CASSPAYQYSPGFPDTQYF. The chain is built from TRBV18 and TRBJ2-3; D remains unclear. CDR3 size: 19 residues. Trimming cost V 2 bases and J 4 bases, with 25 bases left between them. The germline CDR1 and CDR2 sequences are KGHSH and LQKENI.

This sequence joins TRBV7-8 and TRBJ1-5, with D tentatively TRBD1 (6 bases). V lost 5 bases, J lost 0 bases, and 8 bases lay in between. Germline lookup yields CDR1 SGHVS and CDR2 FQNEAQ. This CDR3 is 14 amino acids long. CDR3 loop: CASSRTVSNQPQHF. CDR3 coding DNA: TGTGCCAGCAGCCGGACAGTTAGCAATCAGCCCCAGCATTTT.

The chain employs TRBV5-1 and TRBJ2-1; TRBD2 aligns across 11 bases. The germline V gene has CDR1 SGHRS and CDR2 YFSETQ. The CDR3 length is 14 residues. V shed 5 bases and J 8 bases; nucleotides not matched to a gene: 6. CDR3 region: CASRLAGVPDEQFF. Here the CDR3 DNA reads TGCGCCAGCAGACTAGCGGGGGTGCCGGATGAGCAGTTCTTC.

The chain carries TRBV6-1 and TRBJ2-7; D assignment may be TRBD1 or TRBD2 (5 bases each). There are 16 residues in the CDR3. Trimming took off 0 bases at V and 6 bases at J, with 18 bases between the two ends. Looked up from germline, CDR1 is MNHNS and CDR2 is SASEGT. CDR3 residues: CASSEAPGVGAFEQYF. The CDR3 nucleotides are TGTGCCAGCAGTGAAGCCCCCGGAGTCGGGGCGTTCGAGCAGTACTTC.

For the CDR3, the DNA is TGTGCCAGCAGCTTGGAACGTCAGGGACAGGGGTTCGCAGATACGCAGTATTTT. It specifies CASSLERQGQGFADTQYF. The chain is built from TRBV5-4 and TRBJ2-3; 10 nucleotides agree with TRBD1. The J segment lost 4 bases and the V segment lost 0 bases, leaving 11 bases of the junction unmatched. Germline V CDR1 and CDR2: SGHNT, YYREEE (reference sequence). CDR3 size: 18 residues.

The J gene is TRBJ1-4, the V gene TRBV29-1, with TRBD1 matching over 11 bases. The length of the CDR3 is 15 residues. Trimming cost V 7 bases and J 1 base; bases outside gene matches: 5. Germline lookup yields CDR1 SQVTM and CDR2 ANQGSEA. CDR3 nucleotide sequence: TGCAGCGGAGGGACAGGGGGGATAACTAATGAAAAACTGTTTTTT. Translated: CSGGTGGITNEKLFF. The full variable domain, rest sourced from reference TRBV29-1 and TRBJ1-4, is SAVISQKPSRDICQRGTSLTIQCQVDSQVTMMFWYRQQPGQSLTLIATANQGSEATYESGFVIDKFPISRPNLTFSTLTVSNMSPEDSSIYLCSGGTGGITNEKLFFGSGTQLSVL.

This chain links TRBV18 with TRBJ2-5, with D unresolved. V shed 3 bases and J shed 2 bases, with 16 bases lying between them. The length of the CDR3 is 16 residues. Per the germline V gene, CDR1 is KGHSH and CDR2 is LQKENI. For the CDR3, the DNA is TGTGCCAGCTCACCCTGGACGGACCGTATACAAGAGACCCAGTACTTC. It is translated as CASSPWTDRIQETQYF.

The rearrangement links TRBV28 to TRBJ2-7; D is perhaps TRBD1 (5 bases). The germline V gene encodes CDR1 MDHEN and CDR2 SYDVKM. The CDR3 length is 13 residues. V dropped 8 bases and J dropped 1 base, with 12 bases sitting between them. For the CDR3, the DNA is TGTGCCAGCGGTAGACAGCCTTCCTACGAGCAGTACTTC. Protein product: CASGRQPSYEQYF.

The chain recombines TRBV4-1 with TRBJ2-7, with 14 bases that match TRBD2. The ends lost 4 bases at V and 5 bases at J; junction bases unmatched: 4. The length of the CDR3 is 15 residues. Germline loops: CDR1 MGHRA, CDR2 YSYEKL. In nucleotides, the CDR3 is TGCGCCAGCAGCCGGAAGACTAGCGGGAGGGACGAGCAGTACTTC. Translation gives CASSRKTSGRDEQYF.

The chain recombines TRBV27 with TRBJ1-5; no firm D call. The CDR3 consists of 18 residues. V gave up 5 bases and J gave up 1 base, with 21 bases separating them. Germline CDR1 and CDR2: MNHEY and SMNVEV (reference sequence). CDR3 coding DNA: TGTGCCAGCAGTACCCGGCGCTTAGGGTGGACCAGCAATCAGCCCCAGCATTTT. The encoded protein is CASSTRRLGWTSNQPQHF.